This T cell receptor (beta chain) was observed in a study of T-cell reconstitution after alpha-beta-depleted transplantation in children. General study results and limits: Reported findings indicate that, about two months after transplant, alpha-beta T cells came from several hundred expanded clones, which were derived from non-depleted graft cells. From surviving recipient T cells and thymic progenitors came the high day-60 TCRbeta diversity observed in some patients. T-cell counts and diversity at one year post-transplant came mainly from newly produced T cells.

Unique molecular identifiers featured in how the TCRbeta library was prepared. Each CDR3 protein is one row after TCRdb ran MiXCR on the PCR reads. The table has approximately 130,000 distinct CDR3 sequences, 9.7% seen once. Per the germline V gene, CDR1 is DFQATT and CDR2 is SNEGSKA (reference sequence). With 0 bases removed from V and 8 bases from J, the gap between germline ends came to 14 bases. The CDR3 loop spans 13 amino acids. As to this clonotype: Its antigen is not known.

This material consisted of PBMCs, mostly from graft donor cells, taken 180 days after TCRalphabeta/CD19-depleted stem cell transplant. V and J are TRBV20-1 and TRBJ2-7, with D possibly matching TRBD1 (6 bases). The sequence was obtained from a girl in the first two years of life who had a stem cell transplant for combined immunodeficiency, so the T cells may come from the graft donor. The CDR3 region is CSARDQVGAQQYF. DNA for the CDR3: TGCAGTGCTAGAGATCAAGTGGGGGCTCAGCAGTACTTC.